This T cell receptor (beta chain) was identified in a study of CD8+ T cells in alopecia areata. Findings of the study overall: Scalp samples also yield sequences of resident alphabeta T cells from normal skin.

Cell sorting was performed on pooled cutaneous lymph node cells with CD4, CD8alpha, NKG2D, NKG2ACE and other markers. Note on this clone: What it recognizes is unknown. Germline and genes: mouse. The CDR3 end lies 4 residues beyond the end of the read and is filled in from the germline J gene. Other DNA sequences within the sample encode an identical CDR3.

V gave up 4 bases and J gave up 5 bases; unmatched junction bases: 1. CDR1 and CDR2 from the germline V gene are NSQYPW and LRSPGD (reference sequence). This CDR3 has 13 amino acids. cDNA reverse transcribed from extracted RNA served as the sequencing template. Data came from immunoSEQ multiplex PCR; TCRdb stores just in-frame clones and leaves some out. The repertoire yields about 270,000 clones, none seen only once; the top ten contain approximately 1.2%. Material: CD4+ T cells sorted from a lymph node. The source is a C3H/HeJ mouse with alopecia areata. Strain haplotype (MHC): H2-k. The chain is built from TRBV1 and TRBJ2-2, with TRBD2 matching over 7 bases. The CDR3 spells CTCSGGGTGQLYF. The part of the CDR3 DNA that was read is TGCACCTGCAGTGGGGGGGGGACCGGG.